These 28 T cell receptor beta chains originate from one sample sequenced in a study of OX40 agonist ivuxolimab in advanced cancers. Some clones are missing from TCRdb's copy, which holds only in-frame ones; the method was immunoSEQ multiplex PCR. This sample has over 55,000 clones, with 85% to 90% found just once. The material sequenced was CD4+ or CD8+ T cells sorted from blood, taken in a trial of the OX40 agonist ivuxolimab. All receptors come from an adult with an advanced solid tumor such as melanoma, head and neck, liver or kidney cancer.

V usage is TRBV11-2 and J usage is TRBJ2-7; tentatively, D is TRBD1 (6 bases). V lost 1 base to trimming and J lost 6 bases, with 13 bases between them. The CDR3 runs to 14 residues. Germline CDR1 is SGHAT and CDR2 is FQNNGV. CDR3: CASSLVLQGAEQYF. The CDR3 DNA is TGTGCCAGCAGCTTAGTCCTACAGGGAGCCGAGCAGTACTTC. Looking up the rest from reference TRBV11-2 and TRBJ2-7 gives the full variable domain: EAGVAQSPRYKIIEKRQSVAFWCNPISGHATLYWYQQILGQGPKLLIQFQNNGVVDDSQLPKDRFSAERLKGVDSTLKIQPAKLEDSAVYLCASSLVLQGAEQYFGPGTRLTVT.

J is TRBJ1-1 and V is TRBV27, with D possibly TRBD1 on 6 matching bases. Per the germline V gene, CDR1 is MNHEY and CDR2 is SMNVEV (reference sequence). CDR3 length: 15 amino acids. The ends were cut back, 4 bases at V and 4 bases at J, with 16 bases in the middle. CDR3 nucleotides: TGTGCCAGCAGTTCACCCATCAGGGGAATCACTGAAGCTTTCTTT. Its protein is CASSSPIRGITEAFF.

Here the CDR3 DNA reads TGTGCCAGCAGTTACCTAGAGGGGGCGACGGGAGAGCAGTACTTC. Translating gives CASSYLEGATGEQYF. The chain recombines TRBV6-6 with TRBJ2-7, with 7 bases aligning to TRBD1. Germline CDR1 and CDR2: MNHNY and SVGAGI (reference sequence). The V and J ends lost 2 bases and 7 bases, in that order; junction bases with no gene match: 11. The CDR3 consists of 15 residues.

In this sample, this clone turned up once. The rearrangement joins TRBV7-9 to TRBJ2-7, with 15 bases fitting TRBD2. CDR1 and CDR2 from the germline V gene are SEHNR and FQNEAQ (reference sequence). CDR3 size: 19 residues. J was trimmed by 0 bases and V by 0 bases; bases with no gene match: 6. In nucleotides, the CDR3 is TGTGCCAGCAGCTTAGCCGGACTAGCGGGAGGGAAGAGCTCCTACGAGCAGTACTTC. Protein sequence: CASSLAGLAGGKSSYEQYF.

The chain recombines TRBV10-3 with TRBJ2-1; 9 positions match TRBD1. This CDR3 spans 15 amino acids. Looked up from germline, CDR1 is ENHRY and CDR2 is SYGVKD. Trimming cost V 6 bases and J 8 bases; bases outside gene matches: 11. The CDR3 DNA reads as TGTGCCATCAGCCACCCGGACAGGGGCATCGATGAGCAGTTCTTC. It specifies CAISHPDRGIDEQFF.

CDR3: CASSTGLASTDTQYF. CDR3 nucleotide sequence: TGTGCCAGCAGTACGGGGTTAGCTAGCACAGATACGCAGTATTTT. V usage is TRBV6-5 and J usage is TRBJ2-3; TRBD2 might be the D (5 bases). This CDR3 has 15 amino acids. Trimming cost V 5 bases and J 0 bases, with 12 bases left between them. Looked up from germline, CDR1 is MNHEY and CDR2 is SVGAGI.

V gene TRBV5-8 combines with J gene TRBJ1-2, with a weak D call TRBD1 (6 bases). Germline-derived CDR1 and CDR2 are SGHTS and YDEGEE. Trimming pared 4 bases from V and 4 bases from J, leaving 8 bases between. The CDR3 extends over 12 amino acids. CDR3 region: CASSPDSYGYTF. The CDR3 DNA is TGTGCCAGCAGCCCGGACAGCTATGGCTACACCTTC.

V is TRBV2 and J is TRBJ2-3; D is unclear. Germline CDR1 is SNHLY and CDR2 is FYNNEI. V was clipped by 8 bases and J by 5 bases, with 17 bases between them. The CDR3 totals 14 residues. The CDR3 region is CASEKGPAGDTQYF. The CDR3 nucleotides read TGTGCCAGCGAGAAGGGCCCCGCAGGAGATACGCAGTATTTT.

V usage is TRBV7-9 and J usage is TRBJ1-6; 8 bases are shared with TRBD1. The CDR3 is made up of 16 amino acids. Trimming cost V 5 bases and J 4 bases; bases outside gene matches: 7. Per germline, CDR1 SEHNR and CDR2 FQNEAQ (reference sequence). CDR3 region: CASSPDRGTYNSPLHF. The CDR3 DNA reads TGTGCCAGCAGCCCTGACAGGGGAACTTATAATTCACCCCTCCACTTT.

The V call is TRBV15, the J call TRBJ2-4, with 9 bases matching TRBD2. This CDR3 is 15 amino acids long. V gave up 1 base and J gave up 4 bases; unmatched junction bases: 2. Germline V gives CDR1 LNHNV, CDR2 YYDKDF (reference sequence). Here the CDR3 DNA reads TGTGCCACCAGCAGAGCCACTAGCGGGAAAAACATTCAGTACTTC. Amino acid sequence: CATSRATSGKNIQYF.

The rearrangement uses TRBV29-1 and TRBJ2-7, with TRBD1 matching over 7 bases. Germline V lookup: CDR1 SQVTM, CDR2 ANQGSEA. The CDR3 has 13 amino acids. Losses at the gene ends were 6 bases for V and 4 bases for J; bases not matched to a gene: 9. The DNA of the CDR3 is TGCAGCGTCGGAAACAGGGGTGGTTACGAGCAGTACTTC. This codes for CSVGNRGGYEQYF.

The CDR3 DNA is TGTGCCAGCAGCCCCCGACTAGCAGGGGACATTCAGTACTTC. Protein product: CASSPRLAGDIQYF. The chain joins TRBV9 to TRBJ2-4; D perhaps matches TRBD2 (7 bases). In germline, CDR1 is SGDLS, CDR2 YYNGEE. The CDR3 is made up of 14 amino acids. Trimming shortened V by 4 bases and J by 8 bases, and 16 bases separated the two germline ends.

This clone came up once. V is TRBV28 and J is TRBJ1-1; D unclear. V was trimmed by 8 bases and J by 1 base, leaving 5 bases between them. Germline lookup yields CDR1 MDHEN and CDR2 SYDVKM. The CDR3 spans 11 residues. CDR3 bases: TGTGCCAGCGAGGGGAACACTGAAGCTTTCTTT. Protein: CASEGNTEAFF.

The V and J genes are TRBV11-2 and TRBJ1-1; 9 nucleotides match TRBD1. The V and J ends lost 0 bases and 7 bases, in that order; junction bases with no gene match: 6. CDR1 is SGHAT, CDR2 FQNNGV, per germline. This CDR3 comprises 15 residues. The CDR3 DNA reads TGTGCCAGCAGCTTAGACTGGGACAGGGAAATTGAAGCTTTCTTT. This sequence encodes CASSLDWDREIEAFF. Full variable domain (missing parts from reference TRBV11-2 and TRBJ1-1): EAGVAQSPRYKIIEKRQSVAFWCNPISGHATLYWYQQILGQGPKLLIQFQNNGVVDDSQLPKDRFSAERLKGVDSTLKIQPAKLEDSAVYLCASSLDWDREIEAFFGQGTRLTVV.

The chain employs TRBV11-2 and TRBJ2-1; 11 bases are a match to TRBD2. The CDR3 runs 18 residues. V lost 0 bases, J lost 4 bases, and 8 bases stayed unmatched. Germline assignment: CDR1 SGHAT and CDR2 FQNNGV. For the CDR3, the DNA is TGTGCCAGCAGCTTAGATCTAGGGGGGACTAGCGGTTACAATGAGCAGTTCTTC. Protein sequence: CASSLDLGGTSGYNEQFF. The full variable domain, with the rest looked up from reference TRBV11-2 and TRBJ2-1, is EAGVAQSPRYKIIEKRQSVAFWCNPISGHATLYWYQQILGQGPKLLIQFQNNGVVDDSQLPKDRFSAERLKGVDSTLKIQPAKLEDSAVYLCASSLDLGGTSGYNEQFFGPGTRLTVL.

The sample holds one count of this clone. This chain connects TRBV5-4 to TRBJ2-1, with D tentatively TRBD1 (5 bases). The V end lost 4 bases, the J end lost 5 bases, and 19 bases lay between the germline ends. The CDR3 totals 16 residues. The germline V gene has CDR1 SGHNT and CDR2 YYREEE (reference sequence). This CDR3 reads CASSQRQTGFDNEQFF. The CDR3 DNA sequence: TGTGCCAGCAGCCAGCGACAGACGGGCTTTGACAATGAGCAGTTCTTC. Drawing the rest from reference TRBV5-4 and TRBJ2-1, the complete variable domain is ETGVTQSPTHLIKTRGQQVTLRCSSQSGHNTVSWYQQALGQGPQFIFQYYREEENGRGNFPPRFSGLQFPNYSSELNVNALELDDSALYLCASSQRQTGFDNEQFFGPGTRLTVL.

This clone came up a few times. The CDR3 protein is CASSLTMHGTRARYEQYF. DNA of the CDR3: TGTGCCAGCAGCTTAACCATGCACGGGACTAGGGCGAGGTACGAGCAGTACTTC. The V and J genes are TRBV7-6 and TRBJ2-7; 8 bases map to TRBD2. The ends lost 2 bases at V and 4 bases at J; junction bases unmatched: 16. The germline V gene encodes CDR1 SGHVS and CDR2 FNYEAQ. The CDR3 spans 18 residues.

This chain connects TRBV28 to TRBJ2-7; the match to TRBD2 covers 11 bases. CDR1 and CDR2 (germline): MDHEN, SYDVKM. The ends lost 6 bases at V and 4 bases at J; junction bases unmatched: 8. The CDR3 extends over 15 amino acids. CDR3 residues: CASRGSGRALYEQYF. The CDR3 coding sequence is TGTGCCAGCAGGGGTAGCGGGAGGGCCTTGTACGAGCAGTACTTC.

The chain recombines TRBV5-1 with TRBJ2-3; a weak D match, TRBD2 (6 bases). Trimming stripped 0 bases from V and 3 bases from J, with 11 bases between. Germline V gene data show CDR1 as SGHRS and CDR2 as YFSETQ. The CDR3 covers 15 residues. CDR3 coding DNA: TGCGCCAGCAGCTTGGAAGCGGAGGGGACAGATACGCAGTATTTT. Protein sequence: CASSLEAEGTDTQYF.

This clone is a singleton in its sample. V is TRBV4-2 and J is TRBJ2-1; D unresolved. The V and J ends lost 1 base and 0 bases respectively, with 16 bases between them. The length of the CDR3 is 18 residues. Germline values: CDR1 LGHNA, CDR2 YNFKEQ. CDR3 region: CASSQVQLDWGSYNEQFF. The DNA of the CDR3 is TGTGCCAGCAGCCAAGTCCAATTGGATTGGGGCTCCTACAATGAGCAGTTCTTC.

This chain joins TRBV6-1 and TRBJ2-7; D not certain. The CDR3 totals 15 residues. V gave up 10 bases and J gave up 7 bases, with 26 bases separating them. Germline V CDR1 and CDR2: MNHNS, SASEGT. CDR3: CATYPEKSPSLEQYF. CDR3 nucleotides: TGTGCCACATACCCAGAGAAATCCCCCTCTCTAGAGCAGTACTTC.

The chain recombines TRBV19 with TRBJ2-2, with D possibly matching TRBD2 (6 bases). Germline V gives CDR1 LNHDA, CDR2 SQIVND (reference sequence). V gave up 5 bases and J gave up 5 bases, with 18 bases separating them. This CDR3 spans 16 amino acids. This chain's CDR3 is CASSLRDSLGTGELFF. In DNA, the CDR3 is TGTGCCAGTAGTCTTCGGGACTCCTTGGGTACCGGGGAGCTGTTTTTT.

This sequence joins TRBV29-1 and TRBJ2-3; tentatively, D is TRBD2 (7 bases). Trimming removed 8 bases from V and 6 bases from J, with 21 bases in between. Germline CDR1 SQVTM, CDR2 ANQGSEA. The CDR3 spans 14 residues. CDR3 bases: TGCAGCCTGGGGGGCGGGAGTGTTCAGGATACGCAGTATTTT. Protein sequence: CSLGGGSVQDTQYF.

The J gene is TRBJ2-5, the V gene TRBV27; 9 bases map to TRBD2. From germline, CDR1 is MNHEY and CDR2 SMNVEV (reference sequence). The CDR3 is 17 residues long. The J segment lost 2 bases and the V segment lost 1 base, leaving 8 bases of the junction unmatched. CDR3 coding DNA: TGTGCCAGCAGTTTATTTGCTAGCGGGGTCCCTCAAGAGACCCAGTACTTC. Amino acid sequence: CASSLFASGVPQETQYF.

This chain joins TRBV6-4 and TRBJ1-1; the D is unclear. CDR3 size: 14 residues. From germline, CDR1 is MRHNA and CDR2 SNTAGT. V lost 4 bases, J lost 1 base, and 10 bases lay in between. This CDR3 is CASSARTGNTEAFF. DNA of the CDR3: TGTGCCAGCAGTGCTCGGACGGGGAACACTGAAGCTTTCTTT.

This clone occurred once. V gene TRBV7-3 combines with J gene TRBJ2-3; D is unresolved. V was clipped by 2 bases and J by 5 bases, with 8 bases between them. This CDR3 spans 13 amino acids. Germline CDR1 SGHTA, CDR2 FQGTGA. The CDR3 bases are TGTGCCAGCAGCTTAGCGCCACGAGATACGCAGTATTTT. Protein: CASSLAPRDTQYF.

The chain is built from TRBV5-1 and TRBJ2-5; 11 bases map to TRBD2. After removal of 2 bases from V and 2 bases from J, the junction contained 5 bases not matched to a gene. The CDR3 has 16 amino acids. Germline values: CDR1 SGHRS, CDR2 YFSETQ. DNA for the CDR3: TGCGCCAGCAGCTTACTAGCGGGGGAACCTCAAGAGACCCAGTACTTC. It translates to CASSLLAGEPQETQYF.

For the CDR3, the DNA is TGTGCCAGCAGTTTATTACGGACAGGGGAGAACACCGGGGAGCTGTTTTTT. Its protein is CASSLLRTGENTGELFF. This chain links TRBV27 with TRBJ2-2; 9 bases agree with TRBD1. CDR1 is MNHEY and CDR2 is SMNVEV in the germline V gene (reference sequence). The CDR3 runs to 17 residues. V lost 1 base and J lost 1; bases outside the gene matches: 4.